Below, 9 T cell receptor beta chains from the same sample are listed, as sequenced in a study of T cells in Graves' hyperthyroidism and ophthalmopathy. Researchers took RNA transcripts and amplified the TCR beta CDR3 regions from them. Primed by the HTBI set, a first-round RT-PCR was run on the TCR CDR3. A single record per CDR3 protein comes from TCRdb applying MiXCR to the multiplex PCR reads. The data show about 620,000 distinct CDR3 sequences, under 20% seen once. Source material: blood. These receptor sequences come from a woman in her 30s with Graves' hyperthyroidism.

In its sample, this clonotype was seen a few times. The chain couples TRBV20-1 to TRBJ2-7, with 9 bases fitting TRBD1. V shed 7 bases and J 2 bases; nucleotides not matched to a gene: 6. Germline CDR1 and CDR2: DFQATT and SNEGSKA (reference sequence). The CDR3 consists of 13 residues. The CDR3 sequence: CSVPGQGPYEQYF. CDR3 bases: TGCAGTGTCCCGGGACAGGGACCCTACGAGCAGTACTTC.

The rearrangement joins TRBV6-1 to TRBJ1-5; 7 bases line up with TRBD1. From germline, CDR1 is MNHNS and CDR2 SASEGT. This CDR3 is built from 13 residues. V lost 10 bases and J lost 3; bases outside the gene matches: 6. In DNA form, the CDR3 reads TGTGCCACCGCAGGGGGTCCCAATCAGCCCCAGCATTTT. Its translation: CATAGGPNQPQHF.

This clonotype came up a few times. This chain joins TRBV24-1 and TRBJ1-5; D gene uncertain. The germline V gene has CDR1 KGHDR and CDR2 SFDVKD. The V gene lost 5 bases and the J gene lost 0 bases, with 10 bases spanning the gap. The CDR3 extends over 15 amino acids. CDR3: CATSVGYGSNQPQHF. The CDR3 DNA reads TGTGCCACCAGTGTGGGTTATGGTAGCAATCAGCCCCAGCATTTT.

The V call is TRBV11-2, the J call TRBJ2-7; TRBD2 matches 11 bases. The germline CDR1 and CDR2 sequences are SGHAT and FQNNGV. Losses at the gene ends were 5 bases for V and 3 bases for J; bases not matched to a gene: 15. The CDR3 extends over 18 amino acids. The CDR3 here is CASSGRLAGTLSNYEQYF. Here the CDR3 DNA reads TGTGCCAGCAGCGGCCGACTAGCGGGAACGTTAAGTAACTACGAGCAGTACTTC.

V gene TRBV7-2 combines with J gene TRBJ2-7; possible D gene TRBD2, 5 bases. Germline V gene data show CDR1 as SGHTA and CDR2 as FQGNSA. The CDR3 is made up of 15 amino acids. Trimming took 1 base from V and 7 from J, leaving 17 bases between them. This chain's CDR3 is CASSLGTGGGWEQYF. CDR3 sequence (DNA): TGTGCCAGCAGCTTAGGGACCGGAGGAGGATGGGAGCAGTACTTC.

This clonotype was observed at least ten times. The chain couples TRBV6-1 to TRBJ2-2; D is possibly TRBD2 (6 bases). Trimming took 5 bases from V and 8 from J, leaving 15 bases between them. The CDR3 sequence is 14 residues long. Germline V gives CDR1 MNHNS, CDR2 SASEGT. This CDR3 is CASSRDSVRGELFF. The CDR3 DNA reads TGTGCCAGCAGTCGGGACTCGGTTAGAGGGGAGCTGTTTTTT.

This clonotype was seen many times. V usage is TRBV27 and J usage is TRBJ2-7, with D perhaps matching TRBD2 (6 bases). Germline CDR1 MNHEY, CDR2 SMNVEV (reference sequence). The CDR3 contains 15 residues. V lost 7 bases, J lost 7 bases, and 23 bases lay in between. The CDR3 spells CASNPGSGTSMEQYF. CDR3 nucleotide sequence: TGTGCCAGCAACCCTGGGTCCGGAACTAGCATGGAGCAGTACTTC.

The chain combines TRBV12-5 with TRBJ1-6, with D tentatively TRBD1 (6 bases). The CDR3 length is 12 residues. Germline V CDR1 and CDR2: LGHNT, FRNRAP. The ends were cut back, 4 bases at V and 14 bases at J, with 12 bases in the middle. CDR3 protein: CASGSGTSSLHF. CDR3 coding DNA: TGTGCTAGTGGTTCGGGGACATCGTCCCTCCACTTT.

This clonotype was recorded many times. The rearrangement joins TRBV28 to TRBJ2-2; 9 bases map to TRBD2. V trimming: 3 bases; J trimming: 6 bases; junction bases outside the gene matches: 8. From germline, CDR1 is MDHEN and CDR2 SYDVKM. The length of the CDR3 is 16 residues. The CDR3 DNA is TGTGCCAGCAGTTTTATCGGCGGGAGGGTAGCCGGGGAGCTGTTTTTT. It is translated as CASSFIGGRVAGELFF.